This is a list of T cell receptor beta chains from one sample in a study of T cell responses to AZD1222 COVID-19 vaccine. Data came from immunoSEQ multiplex PCR; TCRdb stores just in-frame clones and leaves some out. Counted here are tens of thousands of clones, approximately 91% occurring once; the ten biggest clones make up 5.5% to 7%. The sample in question was peripheral blood, obtained on day 0 of AZD1222 vaccination. The receptors originated from an adult in good health. Both conserved end residues are part of each CDR3. A D gene is named only where the DNA matches it firmly. Expanded clones are given a class, and other clones once, few, many or no size at all.

>TRBJ1-2|.|TRBV19|.
TGTGCCAGTAGTCGGCGGACGGAGACTAACTATGGCTACACCTTC
CASSRRTETNYGYTF
>TRBJ2-1|TRBD1|TRBV25-1|.
TGTGCCAGCACCGGAACGGTTTTAGACAGGGTAGTTGAGCAGTTCTTC
CASTGTVLDRVVEQFF
>TRBJ2-7|.|TRBV18|.
TGTGCCAGCTCACCACCGGTCAGGGTGTACGAGCAGTACTTC
CASSPPVRVYEQYF
>TRBJ2-1|TRBD2|TRBV4-1|.
TGCGCCAGCAGTCCCGAGGAGGGTAGCGGGGGGGCTGAGCAGTTCTTC
CASSPEEGSGGAEQFF
>TRBJ2-7|.|TRBV5-5|.
TGTGCCAGCAGCTTGACCCCCTCCTACGAGCAGTACTTC
CASSLTPSYEQYF
>TRBJ2-7|TRBD2|TRBV13|.
TGTGCCAGCAGCGACGGGACTAGCGGGAGGGCTTGGGACGAGCAGTACTTC
CASSDGTSGRAWDEQYF
>TRBJ2-1|TRBD1|TRBV20-1|.
TGCAGTGCTGGACAGGGGGCCCCGTTCTTC
CSAGQGAPFF
>TRBJ2-7|.|TRBV7-2|.
TGTGCCAGCAGCCCCCAGCGGAGAACGTTCCACGAGCAGTACTTC
CASSPQRRTFHEQYF
>TRBJ2-3|.|TRBV3-1/TRBV3-2|.
TGTGCCAGCAGCCAAGGTCAGGCAAGAGATACGCAGTATTTT
CASSQGQARDTQYF
>TRBJ1-1|.|TRBV24-1|.
TGTGCCACCAGTGCAGGGCAGGGGTTGACTGAAGCTTTCTTT
CATSAGQGLTEAFF
>TRBJ2-5|.|TRBV4-1|.
TGCGCCAGCAGCCGAGACAAAATCCGCGAGACCCAGTACTTC
CASSRDKIRETQYF
>TRBJ1-5|.|TRBV3-1/TRBV3-2|few
TGTGCCAGCAGAGCCCCCCGGGGAAATAGCAATCAGCCCCAGCATTTT
CASRAPRGNSNQPQHF
>TRBJ1-1|.|TRBV28|.
TGTGCCAGCAGTTTCCCGATCGGTACAGTTGTCGGAGGGACTGAAGCTTTCTTT
CASSFPIGTVVGGTEAFF
>TRBJ2-3|.|TRBV28|.
TGTGCCAGCCTCACGCGGCGACTAGATGATAGCACAGATACGCAGTATTTT
CASLTRRLDDSTDTQYF
>TRBJ2-1|.|TRBV7-2|.
TGTGCCAGCAGTTACTTTATGAGCAATGAGCAGTTCTTC
CASSYFMSNEQFF
>TRBJ2-1|.|TRBV24-1|.
TGTGCCACCGGAAGGAAAGGTACCTACAATGAGCAGTTCTTC
CATGRKGTYNEQFF
>TRBJ2-1|TRBD2|TRBV6-5|.
TGTGCCAGCAGTTACTCGTCGGCTAGCGGGGAACAGTTCTTC
CASSYSSASGEQFF
>TRBJ2-2|TRBD2|TRBV4-3|.
TGCGCCAGCAGCCAGGCCGTCGCGGGGGCCGGGGAGCTGTTTTTT
CASSQAVAGAGELFF
>TRBJ1-2|.|TRBV4-2|once
TGTGCCAGCAGCCAAACCCCGGGGGCGACATATGGCTACACCTTC
CASSQTPGATYGYTF
>TRBJ1-5|TRBD1|TRBV27|once
TGTGCCAGCAGTTTGACAGGGATTAATCAGCCCCAGCATTTT
CASSLTGINQPQHF
>TRBJ2-7|TRBD2|TRBV6-5|.
TGTGCCAGCAGTTACTCTGGCGGGAGGGCCGCTGGAGAGCAGTACTTC
CASSYSGGRAAGEQYF
>TRBJ1-2|TRBD1|TRBV29-1|.
TGCAGCGTTGACTGGACAGGGGGTGTCTATGGCTACACCTTC
CSVDWTGGVYGYTF
>TRBJ2-7|TRBD2|TRBV28|.
TGTGCCAGCACCTCTAGCGGGAGGACCTACGAGCAGTACTTC
CASTSSGRTYEQYF